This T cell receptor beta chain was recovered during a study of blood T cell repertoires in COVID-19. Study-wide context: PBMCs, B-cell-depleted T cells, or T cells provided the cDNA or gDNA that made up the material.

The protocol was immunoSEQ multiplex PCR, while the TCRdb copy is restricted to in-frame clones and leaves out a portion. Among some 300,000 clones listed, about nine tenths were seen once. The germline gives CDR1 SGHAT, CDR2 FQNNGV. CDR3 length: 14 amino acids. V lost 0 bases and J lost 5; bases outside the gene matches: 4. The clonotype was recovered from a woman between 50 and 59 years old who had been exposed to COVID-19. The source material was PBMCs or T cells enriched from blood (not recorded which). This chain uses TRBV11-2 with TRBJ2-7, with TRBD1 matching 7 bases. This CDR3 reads CASSLEYRGDEQYF. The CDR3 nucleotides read TGTGCCAGCAGCTTAGAGTACAGGGGAGACGAGCAGTACTTC.